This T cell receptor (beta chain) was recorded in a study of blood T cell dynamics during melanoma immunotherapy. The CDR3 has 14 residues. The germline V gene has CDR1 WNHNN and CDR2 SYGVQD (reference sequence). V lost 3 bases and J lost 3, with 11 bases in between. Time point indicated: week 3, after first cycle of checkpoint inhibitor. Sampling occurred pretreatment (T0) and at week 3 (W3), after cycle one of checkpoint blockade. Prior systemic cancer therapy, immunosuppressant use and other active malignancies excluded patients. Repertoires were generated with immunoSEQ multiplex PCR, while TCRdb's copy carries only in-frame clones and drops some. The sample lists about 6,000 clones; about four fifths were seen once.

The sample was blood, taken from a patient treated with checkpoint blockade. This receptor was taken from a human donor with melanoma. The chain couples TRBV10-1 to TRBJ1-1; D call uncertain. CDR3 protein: CASSDSLLHTEAFF. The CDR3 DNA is TGCGCCAGCAGTGATTCCCTCCTGCACACTGAAGCTTTCTTT.